This T cell receptor (beta chain) was identified in a study of blood T cell repertoires in COVID-19. V lost 6 bases and J 8 bases, leaving 12 bases between the germline ends. The germline V gene has CDR1 KGHDR and CDR2 SFDVKD. The CDR3 has 12 residues. In its sample, this clone was seen a few times. TCRdb keeps only in-frame clones here, not all; method: immunoSEQ multiplex PCR. The sample consists of approximately 280,000 clones, around nine tenths of them appearing once. The chain uses TRBV24-1 and TRBJ1-1; D is perhaps TRBD1 (6 bases). The sample taken for sequencing was peripheral blood. The TCR sequence derives from a man aged 35-49 years with acute or convalescent COVID-19. The CDR3 DNA sequence: TGTGCCACCAGTAACAGGGTGGGGGAAGCTTTCTTT. Protein product: CATSNRVGEAFF.